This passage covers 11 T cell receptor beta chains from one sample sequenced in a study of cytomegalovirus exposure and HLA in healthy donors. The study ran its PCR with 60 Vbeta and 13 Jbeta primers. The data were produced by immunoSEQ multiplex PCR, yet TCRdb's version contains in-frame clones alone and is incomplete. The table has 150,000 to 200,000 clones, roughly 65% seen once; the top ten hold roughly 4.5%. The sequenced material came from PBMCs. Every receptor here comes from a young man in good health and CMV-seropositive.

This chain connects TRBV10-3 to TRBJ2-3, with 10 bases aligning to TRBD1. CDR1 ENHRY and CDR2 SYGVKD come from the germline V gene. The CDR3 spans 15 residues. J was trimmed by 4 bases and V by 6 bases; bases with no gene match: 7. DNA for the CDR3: TGTGCCATCAGGACCGGGACAGGGGTTTCAGATACGCAGTATTTT. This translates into CAIRTGTGVSDTQYF.

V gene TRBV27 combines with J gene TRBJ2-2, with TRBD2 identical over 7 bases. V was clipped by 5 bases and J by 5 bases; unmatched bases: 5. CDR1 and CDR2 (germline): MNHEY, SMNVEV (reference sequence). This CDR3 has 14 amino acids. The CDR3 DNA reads TGTGCCAGCAGTGGGGACTACGGAACCGGGGAGCTGTTTTTT. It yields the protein CASSGDYGTGELFF.

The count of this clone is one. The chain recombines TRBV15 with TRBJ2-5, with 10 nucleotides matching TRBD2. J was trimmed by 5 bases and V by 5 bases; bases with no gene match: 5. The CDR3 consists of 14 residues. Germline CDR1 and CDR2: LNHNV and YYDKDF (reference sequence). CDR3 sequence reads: CATSLAGDWETQYF. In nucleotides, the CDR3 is TGTGCCACCAGCCTAGCGGGGGATTGGGAGACCCAGTACTTC.

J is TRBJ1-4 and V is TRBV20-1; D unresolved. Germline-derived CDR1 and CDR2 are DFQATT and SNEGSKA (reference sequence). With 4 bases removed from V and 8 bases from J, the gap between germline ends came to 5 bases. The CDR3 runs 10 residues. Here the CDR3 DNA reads TGCAGTGCTATGGAGGAAAAACTGTTTTTT. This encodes CSAMEEKLFF.

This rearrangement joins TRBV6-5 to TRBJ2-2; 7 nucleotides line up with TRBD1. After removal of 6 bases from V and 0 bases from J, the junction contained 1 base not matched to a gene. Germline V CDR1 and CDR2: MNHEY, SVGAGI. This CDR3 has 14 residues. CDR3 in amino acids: CASRTGSNTGELFF. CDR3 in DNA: TGTGCCAGCAGGACAGGGTCGAACACCGGGGAGCTGTTTTTT.

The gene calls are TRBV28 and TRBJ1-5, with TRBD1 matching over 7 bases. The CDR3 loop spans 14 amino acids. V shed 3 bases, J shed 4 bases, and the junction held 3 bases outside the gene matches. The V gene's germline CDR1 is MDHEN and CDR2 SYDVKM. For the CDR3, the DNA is TGTGCCAGCAGTTTGACAGGGATAAATCAGCCCCAGCATTTT. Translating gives CASSLTGINQPQHF.

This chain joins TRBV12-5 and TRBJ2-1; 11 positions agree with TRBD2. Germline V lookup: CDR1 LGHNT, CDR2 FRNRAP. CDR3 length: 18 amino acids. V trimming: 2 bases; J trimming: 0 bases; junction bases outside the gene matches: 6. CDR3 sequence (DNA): TGTGCTAGTGGTTTGCCCGGACTAGCGGGCGCCTCCTACAATGAGCAGTTCTTC. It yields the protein CASGLPGLAGASYNEQFF.

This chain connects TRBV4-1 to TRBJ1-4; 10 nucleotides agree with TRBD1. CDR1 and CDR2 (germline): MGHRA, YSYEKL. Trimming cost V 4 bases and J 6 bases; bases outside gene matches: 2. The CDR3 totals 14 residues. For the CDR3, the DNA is TGCGCCAGCAGCCGGGGACAGGGGCATGAAAAACTGTTTTTT. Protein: CASSRGQGHEKLFF.

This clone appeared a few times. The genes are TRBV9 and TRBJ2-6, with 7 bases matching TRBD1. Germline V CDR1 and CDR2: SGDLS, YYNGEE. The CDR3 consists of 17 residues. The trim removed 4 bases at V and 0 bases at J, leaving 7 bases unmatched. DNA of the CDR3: TGTGCCAGCAGCTTACATGGACAGGCCTCTGGGGCCAACGTCCTGACTTTC. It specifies CASSLHGQASGANVLTF.

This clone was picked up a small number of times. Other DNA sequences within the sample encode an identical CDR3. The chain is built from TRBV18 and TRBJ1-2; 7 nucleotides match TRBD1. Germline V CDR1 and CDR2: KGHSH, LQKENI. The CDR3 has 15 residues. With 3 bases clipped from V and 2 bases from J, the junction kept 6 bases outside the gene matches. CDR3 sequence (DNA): TGTGCCAGCTCACCCCCGGGACAGCCGAACTATGGCTACACCTTC. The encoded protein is CASSPPGQPNYGYTF.

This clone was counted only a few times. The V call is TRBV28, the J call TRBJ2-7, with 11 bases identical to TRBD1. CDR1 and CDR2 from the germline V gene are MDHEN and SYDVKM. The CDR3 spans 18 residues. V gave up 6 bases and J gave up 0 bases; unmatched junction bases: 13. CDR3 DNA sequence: TGTGCCAGCAGCTCAGCCTGGGACAGGGGGAGAGACTCCTACGAGCAGTACGTC. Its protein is CASSSAWDRGRDSYEQYV.